Described below is a single T cell receptor (beta chain) sequence and its context. Its antigen is unidentified. Libraries were UMI-labeled 5' RACE TRB cDNA. TCRdb re-called the 5' RACE reads and catalogs CDR3 proteins one per entry, DNA excluded. This listing includes some 66,000 distinct CDR3 sequences. This specimen belongs to a study of CXCR3-negative and CXCR3-positive naive CD8 T cells. Each CD8+ T cell subset was flow-sorted in triplicate. Every sort contained about 310,000 cells. Within the CD8+ T cell compartment, naive cells were CD45RO-CCR7+CD27+CD95-. Study results and caveats: CXCR3-positive naive cells had TRB CDR3s that were more hydrophobic than CXCR3-negative naive cells had. Both naive subsets had comparably high diversity; memory CD8+ cells much lower.

The origin of this receptor is a human donor in good health. Some clones in this sample may be carry-over from other donors' samples. Material for sequencing was naive CXCR3- CD8+ T cells from blood. As to subset: CD45RO-CCR7+CD27+CD95- naive CD8+ T cells lacking CXCR3 (TNR3-).

The chain's CDR3 is CASSYAFATNEKLFF. The chain carries TRBV6-5 and TRBJ1-4. The CDR3 spans 15 residues. Germline CDR1 and CDR2: MNHEY and SVGAGI.